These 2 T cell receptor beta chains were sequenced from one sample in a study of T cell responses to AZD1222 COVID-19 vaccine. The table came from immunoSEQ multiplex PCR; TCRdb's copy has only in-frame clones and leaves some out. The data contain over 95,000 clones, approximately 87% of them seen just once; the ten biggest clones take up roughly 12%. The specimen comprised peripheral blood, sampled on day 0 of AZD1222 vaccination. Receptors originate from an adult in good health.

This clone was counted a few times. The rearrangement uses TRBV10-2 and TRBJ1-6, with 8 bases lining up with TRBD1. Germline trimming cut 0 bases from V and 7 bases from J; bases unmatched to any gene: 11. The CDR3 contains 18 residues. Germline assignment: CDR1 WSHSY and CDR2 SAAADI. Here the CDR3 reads CASSESFGAWTGNSPLHF. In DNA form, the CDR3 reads TGCGCCAGCAGTGAGTCGTTCGGTGCTTGGACAGGGAATTCACCCCTCCACTTT.

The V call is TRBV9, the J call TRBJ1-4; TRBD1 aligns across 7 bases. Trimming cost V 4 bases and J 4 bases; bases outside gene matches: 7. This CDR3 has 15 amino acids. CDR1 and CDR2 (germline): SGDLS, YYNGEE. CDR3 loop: CASSFNQGVNEKLFF. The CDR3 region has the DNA TGTGCCAGCAGCTTCAACCAGGGGGTTAATGAAAAACTGTTTTTT.